This section outlines one T cell receptor (beta chain) sequence together with its context. The data stem from a study of blood T cell repertoires in COVID-19. At the level of the study: Donors in the United States, Italy and Spain gave samples during acute or convalescent COVID-19. T cells, B-cell-depleted T cells, or PBMCs provided the cDNA or gDNA that served as material.

The V and J ends lost 2 bases and 0 bases respectively, with 7 bases between them. The CDR3 extends over 15 amino acids. Germline V CDR1 and CDR2: SNHLY, FYNNEI. As processed by the authors: It was from reference gene primer amplification that nucleated cell counts were estimated. Here immunoSEQ multiplex PCR was the method, and the copy in TCRdb shows in-frame clones only, minus some. D and trimming come from the DNA, and the V and J calls and clone size come from that table. The data contain some 100,000 clones, about 89% of them singletons. The sequencing sample was made of peripheral blood. The chain uses TRBV2 and TRBJ1-4, with D hard to call. The clonotype originates from a human donor with active COVID-19. The donor label of this sample is uncertain. The CDR3 protein is CASSEFPSTNEKLFF. The CDR3 DNA sequence: TGTGCCAGCAGTGAATTTCCCTCAACTAATGAAAAACTGTTTTTT.